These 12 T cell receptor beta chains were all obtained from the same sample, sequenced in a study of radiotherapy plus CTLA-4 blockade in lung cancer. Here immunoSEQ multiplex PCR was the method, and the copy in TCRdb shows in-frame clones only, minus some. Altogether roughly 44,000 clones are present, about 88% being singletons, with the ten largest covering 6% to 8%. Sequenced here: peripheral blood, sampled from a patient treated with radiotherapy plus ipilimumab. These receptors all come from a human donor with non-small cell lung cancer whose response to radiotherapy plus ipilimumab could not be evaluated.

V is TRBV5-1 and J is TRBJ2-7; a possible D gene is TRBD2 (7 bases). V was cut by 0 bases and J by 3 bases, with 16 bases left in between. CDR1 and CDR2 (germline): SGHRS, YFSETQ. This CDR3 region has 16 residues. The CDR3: CASSLAPGGAGYEQYF. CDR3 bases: TGCGCCAGCAGCTTGGCCCCTGGGGGGGCAGGCTACGAGCAGTACTTC.

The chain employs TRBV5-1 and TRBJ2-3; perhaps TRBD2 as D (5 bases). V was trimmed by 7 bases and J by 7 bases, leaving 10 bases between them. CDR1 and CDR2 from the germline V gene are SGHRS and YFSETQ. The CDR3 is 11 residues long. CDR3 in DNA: TGCGCCAGCCGGGATGAAAATACGCAGTATTTT. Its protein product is CASRDENTQYF.

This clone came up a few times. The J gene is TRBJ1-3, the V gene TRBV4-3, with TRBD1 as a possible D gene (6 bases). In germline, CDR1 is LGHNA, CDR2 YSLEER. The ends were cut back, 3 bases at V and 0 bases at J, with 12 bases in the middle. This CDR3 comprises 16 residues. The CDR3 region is CASSHSGQFSGNTIYF. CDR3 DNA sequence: TGCGCCAGCAGCCACTCTGGACAGTTCTCTGGAAACACCATATATTTT.

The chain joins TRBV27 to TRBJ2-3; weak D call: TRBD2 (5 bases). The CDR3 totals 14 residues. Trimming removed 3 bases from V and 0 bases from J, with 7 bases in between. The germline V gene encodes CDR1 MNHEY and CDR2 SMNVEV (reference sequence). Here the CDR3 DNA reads TGTGCCAGCAGTTTCGGGGTTAGCACAGATACGCAGTATTTT. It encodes CASSFGVSTDTQYF.

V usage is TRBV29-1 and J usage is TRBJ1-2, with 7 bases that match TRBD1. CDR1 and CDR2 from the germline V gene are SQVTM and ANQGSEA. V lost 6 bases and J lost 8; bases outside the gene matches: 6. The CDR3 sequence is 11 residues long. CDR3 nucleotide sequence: TGCAGCGTAGGACAGGAGGACGGCTACACCTTC. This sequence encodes CSVGQEDGYTF.

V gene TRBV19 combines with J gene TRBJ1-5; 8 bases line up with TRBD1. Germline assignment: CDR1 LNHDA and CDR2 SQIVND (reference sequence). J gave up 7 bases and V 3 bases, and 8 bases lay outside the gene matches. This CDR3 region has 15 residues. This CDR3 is CASSMGGQGGQPQHF. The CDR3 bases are TGTGCCAGTAGTATGGGAGGACAGGGAGGCCAGCCCCAGCATTTT. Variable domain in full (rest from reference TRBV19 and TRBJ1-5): DGGITQSPKYLFRKEGQNVTLSCEQNLNHDAMYWYRQDPGQGLRLIYYSQIVNDFQKGDIAEGYSVSREKKESFPLTVTSAQKNPTAFYLCASSMGGQGGQPQHFGDGTRLSIL.

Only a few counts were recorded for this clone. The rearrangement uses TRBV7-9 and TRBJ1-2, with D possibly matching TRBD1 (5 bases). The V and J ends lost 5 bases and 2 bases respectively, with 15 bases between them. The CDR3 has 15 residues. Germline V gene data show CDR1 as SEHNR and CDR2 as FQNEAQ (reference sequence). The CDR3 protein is CASSLTTVVNYGYTF. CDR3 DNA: TGTGCCAGCAGCCTAACGACAGTGGTAAACTATGGCTACACCTTC. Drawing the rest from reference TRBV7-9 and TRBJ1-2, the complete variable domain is DTGVSQNPRHKITKRGQNVTFRCDPISEHNRLYWYRQTLGQGPEFLTYFQNEAQLEKSRLLSDRFSAERPKGSFSTLEIQRTEQGDSAMYLCASSLTTVVNYGYTFGSGTRLTVV.

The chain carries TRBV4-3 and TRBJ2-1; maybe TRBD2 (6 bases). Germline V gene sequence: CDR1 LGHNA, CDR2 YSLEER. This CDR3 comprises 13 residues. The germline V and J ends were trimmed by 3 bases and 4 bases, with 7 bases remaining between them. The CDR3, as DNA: TGCGCCAGCAGCCAGGACTATTACAATGAGCAGTTCTTC. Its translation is CASSQDYYNEQFF.

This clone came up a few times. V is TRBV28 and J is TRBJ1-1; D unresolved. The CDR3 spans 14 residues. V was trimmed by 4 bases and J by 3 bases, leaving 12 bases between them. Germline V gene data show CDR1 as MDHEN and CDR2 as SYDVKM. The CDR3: CASSSGGKHTEAFF. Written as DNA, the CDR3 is TGTGCCAGCAGTTCCGGCGGGAAACACACTGAAGCTTTCTTT.

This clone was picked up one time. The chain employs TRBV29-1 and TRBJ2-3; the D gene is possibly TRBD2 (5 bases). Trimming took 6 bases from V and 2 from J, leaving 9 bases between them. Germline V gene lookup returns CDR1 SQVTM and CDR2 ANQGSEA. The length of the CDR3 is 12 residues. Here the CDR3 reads CSVADTTDTQYF. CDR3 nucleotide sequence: TGCAGCGTAGCGGATACCACAGATACGCAGTATTTT.

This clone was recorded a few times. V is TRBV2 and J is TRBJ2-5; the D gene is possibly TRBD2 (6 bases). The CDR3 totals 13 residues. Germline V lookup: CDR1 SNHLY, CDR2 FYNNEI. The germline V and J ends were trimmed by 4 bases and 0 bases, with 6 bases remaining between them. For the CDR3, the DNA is TGTGCCAGCAGTGGACTAGACCAAGAGACCCAGTACTTC. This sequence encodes CASSGLDQETQYF.

The DNA of the CDR3 is TGTGCCAGCAGCCCCGTTCAGGCTAACTATGGCTACACCTTC. Translating it yields CASSPVQANYGYTF. V gene TRBV7-2 combines with J gene TRBJ1-2; D remains ambiguous. The CDR3 is 14 residues long. V was cut by 5 bases and J by 0 bases, with 10 bases left in between. The germline gives CDR1 SGHTA, CDR2 FQGNSA.